This T cell receptor beta chain was recovered during a study of blood T cell repertoires in COVID-19. Study information: Italy, Spain and the United States were the sources of the convalescent and acute COVID-19 samples.

As handled by the study authors: From reference gene primer amplification, estimates of nucleated cell counts were derived. TCRdb's copy holds only in-frame clones and misses some; the assay was immunoSEQ multiplex PCR. That table gives V, J and clone size, and the DNA gave D and trimming. Counted here are 95,000 to 110,000 clones, nearly 90% occurring once; the ten biggest clones make up 3.1%. CDR3 length: 15 amino acids. The germline V and J ends were trimmed by 5 bases and 3 bases, with 14 bases remaining between them. The germline V gene has CDR1 SEHNR and CDR2 FQNEAQ (reference sequence). The receptor was isolated from a man aged 50 or older in a cohort sampled during active COVID-19. The rearrangement links TRBV7-9 to TRBJ1-5; D is possibly TRBD1 (6 bases). What was sequenced was peripheral blood. The CDR3 DNA follows: TGTGCCAGCAGCGCTACGGGGGGCGTCAATCAGCCCCAGCATTTT. This gives the protein CASSATGGVNQPQHF.